Below are 10 T cell receptor beta chains sequenced from a single sample in a study of blood T cell repertoires in COVID-19. Some clones are missing from TCRdb's copy, which holds only in-frame ones; the method was immunoSEQ multiplex PCR. The data show about 400,000 clones, with around 90% seen just once and roughly 1.9% held by the top ten. The sample comprised PBMCs or T cells enriched from blood (not recorded which). These TCRs come from a middle-aged woman with acute COVID-19.

The chain links TRBV5-5 to TRBJ2-5, with D possibly TRBD2 on 5 matching bases. The CDR3 runs to 13 residues. Germline V gene data show CDR1 as SGHKS and CDR2 as YYEKEE (reference sequence). V was pared by 4 bases and J by 5 bases, with 12 bases between. The CDR3 sequence is CASSIPPGETQYF. In DNA form, the CDR3 reads TGTGCCAGCAGCATACCCCCGGGGGAGACCCAGTACTTC.

The rearrangement uses TRBV7-9 and TRBJ1-4, with D perhaps matching TRBD1 (5 bases). The V end was cut by 5 bases, the J end by 0 bases, with 19 bases between. CDR1 and CDR2 from the germline V gene are SEHNR and FQNEAQ (reference sequence). The CDR3 is 18 residues long. The CDR3 reads CASSHTYETVATNEKLFF. CDR3 DNA sequence: TGTGCCAGCAGCCACACTTATGAGACAGTTGCAACTAATGAAAAACTGTTTTTT.

This chain uses TRBV5-1 with TRBJ2-7, with D maybe TRBD2 (7 bases). Trimming removed 0 bases from V and 5 bases from J, with 12 bases in between. CDR1 is SGHRS, CDR2 YFSETQ, per germline. CDR3 length equals 14 residues. CDR3 in amino acids: CASSLVGGQDEQYF. CDR3 nucleotide sequence: TGCGCCAGCAGCTTGGTCGGGGGGCAAGACGAGCAGTACTTC.

The chain has TRBV19 and TRBJ2-7, with 8 bases that match TRBD2. CDR3 length equals 14 residues. With V trimmed by 3 bases and J by 3 bases, 4 bases remained unmatched. CDR1 and CDR2 from the germline V gene are LNHDA and SQIVND (reference sequence). For the CDR3, the DNA is TGTGCCAGTAGTATGGGTCGGGAGGGCTACGAGCAGTACTTC. Protein: CASSMGREGYEQYF.

The V call is TRBV21-1, the J call TRBJ1-2. TRBV21-1 constitutes a pseudogene. The CDR3 is made up of 15 amino acids. For the CDR3, the DNA is TGTGCCAGCAGCAAAGCACCGGTCGAGGACTATGGCTACACCTTC. It specifies CASSKAPVEDYGYTF.

The rearrangement links TRBV2 to TRBJ1-1; perhaps TRBD1 as D (5 bases). With 8 bases removed from V and 3 bases from J, the gap between germline ends came to 16 bases. Germline CDR1 reads SNHLY; CDR2 reads FYNNEI. The CDR3 consists of 14 residues. The CDR3 DNA is TGTGCCAGCGGTAGACAGTTATGGGACACTGAAGCTTTCTTT. This translates into CASGRQLWDTEAFF.

The rearrangement links TRBV10-3 to TRBJ2-2; 7 nucleotides match TRBD2. CDR1 is ENHRY and CDR2 is SYGVKD in the germline V gene. The V segment lost 0 bases and the J segment 1 base; nucleotides outside the gene matches: 5. The CDR3 totals 17 residues. The chain's CDR3 is CAISESPGGGNTGELFF. CDR3 in DNA: TGTGCCATCAGTGAGTCGCCGGGCGGGGGGAACACCGGGGAGCTGTTTTTT.

The chain carries TRBV10-3 and TRBJ1-3; no clear D. Trimming removed 11 bases at V and 2 bases at J, with 16 bases between. This CDR3 is built from 14 residues. CDR1 is ENHRY, CDR2 SYGVKD, per germline. CDR3 bases: TGTGCCCTAAGACCCGGAGGGACTGGAAACACCATATATTTT. Encoded protein: CALRPGGTGNTIYF.

This sequence joins TRBV7-9 and TRBJ1-5, with D uncertain. The V end was cut by 1 base, the J end by 5 bases, with 9 bases between. CDR3 length: 14 amino acids. Per the germline V gene, CDR1 is SEHNR and CDR2 is FQNEAQ (reference sequence). The CDR3 DNA sequence: TGTGCCAGCAGCTTAGGGGCAGCTTATCAGCCCCAGCATTTT. Protein: CASSLGAAYQPQHF.

This chain links TRBV7-6 with TRBJ1-6, with D tentatively TRBD1 (6 bases). Germline CDR1 is SGHVS and CDR2 is FNYEAQ. V lost 3 bases and J 6 bases, leaving 9 bases between the germline ends. The length of the CDR3 is 14 residues. CDR3 in amino acids: CASSLDSSNSPLHF. CDR3 in DNA: TGTGCCAGCAGCTTGGACAGCTCTAATTCACCCCTCCACTTT.